This TCR beta chain was profiled in a study of blood T cell repertoires in COVID-19. Study information: From T cells, B-cell-depleted T cells, or PBMCs came the material, which was cDNA or gDNA.

CDR1 and CDR2 (germline): SGHTA, FQGNSA. CDR3 length: 16 residues. The ends lost 1 base at V and 4 bases at J; junction bases unmatched: 3. The repertoire was sequenced with immunoSEQ multiplex PCR; TCRdb's copy has only in-frame clones and lacks some. The profile shows fewer than 90,000 clones, roughly 96% of them singletons. The chain recombines TRBV7-2 with TRBJ2-3; TRBD2 matches 12 bases. The receptor was isolated from a human donor with active COVID-19. The donor label of this sample is uncertain. Sample: peripheral blood. The CDR3 nucleotides read TGTGCCAGCAGCTTAGTCCTAGCGGGAGGGCCAGATACGCAGTATTTT. It encodes CASSLVLAGGPDTQYF.